This T cell receptor beta chain is from a study of PD-1 blockade in classical Hodgkin lymphoma. Study results and limitations: The origin of the repertoire differences remains undefined, with disease activity or prior therapy as possible causes. Reported findings placed baseline TCR diversity lower in newly diagnosed patients (compared with healthy donors).

The CDR3 is made up of 15 amino acids. J lost 3 bases, V lost 0 bases, and 5 bases had no gene match. Germline loops: CDR1 SGHTS, CDR2 YDEGEE. Time point in this sample: newly diagnosed, previously untreated cHL patient sample. Magnetic negative selection served to purify CD4+ T cells out of PBMCs that had been thawed. Untreated, newly diagnosed classical Hodgkin lymphoma PBMCs were used for comparison. Assay used: immunoSEQ multiplex PCR; TCRdb lists only in-frame clones, some missing. Of under 35,000 clones listed, roughly 90% were seen once; the top ten hold around 1.2%. This clone appeared once. The antigen remains unidentified.

This chain connects TRBV5-8 to TRBJ2-5; 7 bases are shared with TRBD1. Sequencing was carried out using CD4+ T cells from blood. This receptor was taken from a human donor with classical Hodgkin lymphoma. The CDR3 here is CASSLGADREETQYF. CDR3 bases: TGTGCCAGCAGCTTGGGGGCAGACAGGGAAGAGACCCAGTACTTC.